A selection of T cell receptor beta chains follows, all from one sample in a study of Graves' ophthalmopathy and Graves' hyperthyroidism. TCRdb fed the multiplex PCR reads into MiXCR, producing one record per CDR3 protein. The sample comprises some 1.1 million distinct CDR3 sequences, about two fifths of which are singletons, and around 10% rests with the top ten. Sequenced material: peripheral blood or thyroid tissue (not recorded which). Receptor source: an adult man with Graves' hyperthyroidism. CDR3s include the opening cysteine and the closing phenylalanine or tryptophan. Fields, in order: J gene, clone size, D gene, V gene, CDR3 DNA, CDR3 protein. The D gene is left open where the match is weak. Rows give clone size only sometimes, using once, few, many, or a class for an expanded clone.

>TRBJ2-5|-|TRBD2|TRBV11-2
TGTGCCAGCGTGGGAGGGGCCCAAGAGACCCAGTACTTC
CASVGGAQETQYF
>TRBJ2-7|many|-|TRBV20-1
TGCAGTGCTTCGCGTGGAGCTAATTCTAACGAGCAGTACTTC
CSASRGANSNEQYF
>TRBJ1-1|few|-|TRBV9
TGTGCCAGCAGCGTAGACCAACGCGGGAGTGAAGCTTTCTTT
CASSVDQRGSEAFF
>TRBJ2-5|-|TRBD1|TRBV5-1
TGCGCCAGCAGCCGGGGACAGCCGGAGACCCAGTACTTC
CASSRGQPETQYF
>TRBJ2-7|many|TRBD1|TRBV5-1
TGCGCCAGCAACTCGGGACAGGACTACGAGCAGTACTTC
CASNSGQDYEQYF
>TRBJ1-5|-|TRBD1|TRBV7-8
TGTGCCAGCAGCGAGCGAACAGGGGGTTACAATCAGCCCCAGCATTTT
CASSERTGGYNQPQHF
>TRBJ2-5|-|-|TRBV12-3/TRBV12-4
TGTGCCAGCAGCCCCGGACGGGGGAACCAAGAGACCCAGTACTTC
CASSPGRGNQETQYF
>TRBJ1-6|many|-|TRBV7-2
TGTGCCAGCAGCTCTGGCTTGGGGGCCTATAATTCACCCCTCCACTTT
CASSSGLGAYNSPLHF
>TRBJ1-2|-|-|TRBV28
TGTGCCAGCAGTTTACCGGGGGCGAATGGCTACACCTTC
CASSLPGANGYTF
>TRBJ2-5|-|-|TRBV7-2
TGTGCCAGCAGCTCCCAATCCGTACAGGCCCAGTACTTC
CASSSQSVQAQYF
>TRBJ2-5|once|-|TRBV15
TGTGCCACCAGCAGTTCAGGGTCAGAGACCCAGTACTTC
CATSSSGSETQYF
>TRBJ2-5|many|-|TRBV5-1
TGCGCCAGCACGGGATTGACAGCCCAAGAGACCCAGTACTTC
CASTGLTAQETQYF
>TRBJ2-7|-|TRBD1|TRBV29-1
TGCAGCGCCGGACAGGGGTTGGTCGAGCAGTACTTC
CSAGQGLVEQYF
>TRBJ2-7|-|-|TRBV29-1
TGCAGCGGTCGGGGCCCAGACTCCTACGAGCAGTACTTC
CSGRGPDSYEQYF
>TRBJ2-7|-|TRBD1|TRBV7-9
TGTGCCAGCAGCTCATCGACAGGGGGCACCTACGAGCAGTACTTC
CASSSSTGGTYEQYF
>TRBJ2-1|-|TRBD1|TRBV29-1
TGCAGCGTTGACGCGGTGGGGGACAGGGGGTCCAATGAGCAGTTCTTC
CSVDAVGDRGSNEQFF
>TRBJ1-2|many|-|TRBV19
TGTGCCAGTAGTGCGCAGTCTGACCGCTATGGCTACACCTTC
CASSAQSDRYGYTF
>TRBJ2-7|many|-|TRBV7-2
TGTGCCAGCGGGGGGACAGCTCTCTACGAGCAGTACTTC
CASGGTALYEQYF
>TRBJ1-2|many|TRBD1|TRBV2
TGTGCCAGCAGTGTGGGAGACAGGGGGCATCCCAGCTATGGCTACACCTTC
CASSVGDRGHPSYGYTF
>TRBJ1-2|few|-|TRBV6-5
TGTGCCAGCAGTTACACGATCACAGGGTTCGATGGCTACACCTTC
CASSYTITGFDGYTF
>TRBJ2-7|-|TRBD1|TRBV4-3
TGCGCCAGCAGCCAAGGTCCCGGGACAGGTTTCCTTGGCGAGCAGTACTTC
CASSQGPGTGFLGEQYF
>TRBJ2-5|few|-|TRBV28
TGTGCCAGCAGTGGGGGGACAGTTGAAGGAGAGACCCAGTACTTC
CASSGGTVEGETQYF
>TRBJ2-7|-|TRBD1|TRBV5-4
TGTGCCAGCAGCTTGCCCCCGGGCCAGGGGGCCATCTACGAGCAGTACTTC
CASSLPPGQGAIYEQYF
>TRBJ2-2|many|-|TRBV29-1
TGCAGCGCACGGACATCAGGCTTTAACACCGGGGAGCTGTTTTTT
CSARTSGFNTGELFF